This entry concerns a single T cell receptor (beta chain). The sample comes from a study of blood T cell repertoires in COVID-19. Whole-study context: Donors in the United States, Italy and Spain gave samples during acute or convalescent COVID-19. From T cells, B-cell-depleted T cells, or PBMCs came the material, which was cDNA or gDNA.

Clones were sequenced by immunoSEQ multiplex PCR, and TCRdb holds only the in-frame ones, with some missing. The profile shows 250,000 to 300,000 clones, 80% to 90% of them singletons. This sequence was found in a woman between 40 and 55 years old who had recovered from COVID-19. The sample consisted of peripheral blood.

DNA for the CDR3: TGTGCCAGCAGCTCCACAGGGGGCCATAACTATGGCTACACCTTC. Translating gives CASSSTGGHNYGYTF. V usage is TRBV7-2 and J usage is TRBJ1-2; the match to TRBD1 covers 9 bases. Germline V gene data show CDR1 as SGHTA and CDR2 as FQGNSA. J lost 1 base, V lost 4 bases, and 4 bases had no gene match. There are 15 residues in the CDR3.